This section outlines one T cell receptor (beta chain) sequence together with its context. Antigen specificity is unknown. The data belong to a study of vaccination and CD4 T cells after COVID-19. As for the study in general: For post-vaccine samples, collection took place a median roughly 76 days after dose two, ranging from 14 to 241.

Germline CDR1 and CDR2: LNHNV and YYDKDF (reference sequence). The CDR3 is 19 residues long. V lost 4 bases, J lost 7 bases, and 29 bases lay in between. Cultured CD4+ T-cell DNA underwent Oncomine TCR Beta short-read sequencing. It was from cultured CD4+ T cells that genomic DNA was extracted. TCRdb reprocessed the PCR reads via MiXCR and lists one record per CDR3 protein. The sample gives more than 15,000 distinct CDR3 sequences, 52% of which show up once; around 10% is in the top ten. Treatment defined: approximately nine-day PBMC culture with coronavirus spike peptide pools or control peptides (ViraFEST assay).

The receptor was isolated from a human donor who had recovered from COVID-19. The chain links TRBV15 to TRBJ2-1, with D maybe TRBD2 (7 bases). The sample comprised CD4+ T cells from blood, cultured in vitro. CDR3 protein: CATSTRAGRGLRMRNEQFF. The CDR3 bases are TGTGCCACCAGCACCCGTGCGGGGAGGGGGTTGAGAATGAGGAATGAGCAGTTCTTC.